There are a few counts of the clone carrying this T cell receptor (beta chain). Each CDR3 protein is one row after TCRdb ran MiXCR on the RT-PCR reads. This table has about 680,000 distinct CDR3 sequences, 11% to 15% appearing once. The CDR3 totals 15 residues. Trimming pared 0 bases from V and 0 bases from J, leaving 8 bases between. The germline V gene encodes CDR1 LGHNA and CDR2 YSLEER. Sequenced sample: memory CD4+ T cells from blood. The TCR sequence derives from a female donor in good health, serving as a healthy control. The genes are TRBV4-3 and TRBJ1-1; no firm D call. The CDR3 region is CASSQEYLMNTEAFF. The CDR3 DNA sequence: TGCGCCAGCAGCCAAGAATACTTAATGAACACTGAAGCTTTCTTT.